This entry is about one T cell receptor beta chain. These data come from a study of blood T cell repertoires in COVID-19. Clones were read by immunoSEQ multiplex PCR, and TCRdb kept only the in-frame ones, dropping some. The sample shows about 250,000 clones, roughly 85% of them seen only once. J gave up 7 bases and V 5 bases, and 9 bases lay outside the gene matches. CDR1 and CDR2 from the germline V gene are SGHDT and YYEEEE. This CDR3 has 14 residues. This TCR was recovered from a woman in her 50s with acute COVID-19. The J gene is TRBJ1-5, the V gene TRBV5-6; 7 nucleotides align to TRBD1. The sequencing sample was made of PBMCs or T cells enriched from blood (not recorded which). DNA of the CDR3: TGTGCCAGCAGTTACTGGACAGGCAGACAGCCCCAGCATTTT. Protein product: CASSYWTGRQPQHF. Full variable domain (remainder filled in from reference TRBV5-6 and TRBJ1-5): DAGVTQSPTHLIKTRGQQVTLRCSPKSGHDTVSWYQQALGQGPQFIFQYYEEEERQRGNFPDRFSGHQFPNYSSELNVNALLLGDSALYLCASSYWTGRQPQHFGDGTRLSIL.